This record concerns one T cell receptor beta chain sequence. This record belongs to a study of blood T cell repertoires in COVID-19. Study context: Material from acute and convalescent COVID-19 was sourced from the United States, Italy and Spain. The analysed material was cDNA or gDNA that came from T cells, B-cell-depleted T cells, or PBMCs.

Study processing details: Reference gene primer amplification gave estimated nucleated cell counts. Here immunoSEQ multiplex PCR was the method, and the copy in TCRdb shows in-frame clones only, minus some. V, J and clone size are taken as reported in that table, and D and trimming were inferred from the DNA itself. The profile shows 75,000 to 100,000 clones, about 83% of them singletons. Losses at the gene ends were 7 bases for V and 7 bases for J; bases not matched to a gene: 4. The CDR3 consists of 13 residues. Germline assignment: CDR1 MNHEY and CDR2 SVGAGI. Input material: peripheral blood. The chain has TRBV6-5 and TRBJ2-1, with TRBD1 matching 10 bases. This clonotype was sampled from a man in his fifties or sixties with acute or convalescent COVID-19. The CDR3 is CASNRQGANEQFF. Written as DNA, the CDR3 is TGTGCCAGCAATCGACAGGGGGCAAATGAGCAGTTCTTC.